This T cell receptor beta chain is drawn from a study of T cell responses to AZD1222 COVID-19 vaccine. Clones were sequenced by immunoSEQ multiplex PCR, and TCRdb holds only the in-frame ones, with some missing. The sample has 80,000 to 100,000 clones, 80% to 90% seen once. Study findings and constraints: Regions 160-218 and 743-854 dominated among vaccine-associated CD4 TCRs spanning spike. Donors skewed white British and female; clonal diversity was possibly underestimated.

This CDR3 region has 16 residues. Germline CDR1 LNHNV, CDR2 YYDKDF (reference sequence). Trimming at V came to 4 bases and at J to 0 bases, leaving 7 bases not matched to a gene. A note on this clone: Its antigen is not known.

Sequenced here: peripheral blood, sampled 28 days after the second AZD1222 dose. This clonotype originated in an adult who received the AZD1222 COVID-19 vaccine. The chain joins TRBV15 to TRBJ1-1, with 8 bases matching TRBD1. CDR3 bases: TGTGCCACCAGCATAGAGACAGGGGCTATGAACACTGAAGCTTTCTTT. Residues: CATSIETGAMNTEAFF.